A single sample is the source of the 32 T cell receptor beta chains below, sequenced in a study of T cell responses to AZD1222 COVID-19 vaccine. The repertoire was sequenced with immunoSEQ multiplex PCR; TCRdb's copy has only in-frame clones and lacks some. The data hold about 170,000 clones, with roughly nine tenths observed a single time. Specimen: peripheral blood, collected on day 0 of AZD1222 vaccination. The receptors shown here come from an adult in good health.

J is TRBJ2-1 and V is TRBV9; TRBD2 matches at 11 bases. V lost 3 bases to trimming and J lost 4 bases; unmatched junction nucleotides: 18. Germline V CDR1 and CDR2: SGDLS, YYNGEE. This CDR3 spans 20 amino acids. The CDR3 DNA follows: TGTGCCAGCAGCGGTGGGGGGGAGACGAGGACTAGCGGGCCGTACAATGAGCAGTTCTTC. It translates to CASSGGGETRTSGPYNEQFF.

The CDR3 DNA reads TGTGCCAGCAGCTTAGTCGGGCTCTACAATGAGCAGTTCTTC. It specifies CASSLVGLYNEQFF. The chain combines TRBV7-2 with TRBJ2-1; D is undetermined. This CDR3 is built from 14 residues. V lost 1 base and J lost 3, with 7 bases in between. Germline-derived CDR1 and CDR2 are SGHTA and FQGNSA.

The chain joins TRBV18 to TRBJ2-1; 9 bases agree with TRBD1. Germline V gene data show CDR1 as KGHSH and CDR2 as LQKENI. Germline trimming cut 3 bases from V and 3 bases from J; bases unmatched to any gene: 0. This CDR3 has 14 amino acids. The CDR3 DNA sequence: TGTGCCAGCTCACCGGGACAGGGCTACAATGAGCAGTTCTTC. Residues: CASSPGQGYNEQFF.

The chain carries TRBV3-1 (or the pseudogene TRBV3-2) and TRBJ2-3, with TRBD2 identical over 13 bases. Per the germline V gene, CDR1 is LGHDT and CDR2 is YNNKEL (reference sequence). There are 16 residues in the CDR3. V lost 4 bases, J lost 3 bases, and 4 bases stayed unmatched. The CDR3 spells CASSPGLAGTTDTQYF. In DNA, the CDR3 is TGTGCCAGCAGCCCGGGACTAGCGGGAACGACAGATACGCAGTATTTT.

The genes are TRBV3-1 (or the pseudogene TRBV3-2) and TRBJ2-3; D might be TRBD2 (5 bases). V lost 3 bases and J lost 0, with 7 bases in between. Germline V gives CDR1 LGHDT, CDR2 YNNKEL (reference sequence). This CDR3 comprises 14 residues. The CDR3 region is CASSQGGSTDTQYF. For the CDR3, the DNA is TGTGCCAGCAGCCAGGGCGGGAGCACAGATACGCAGTATTTT.

This rearrangement joins TRBV7-9 to TRBJ2-1; D gene unclear. Per the germline V gene, CDR1 is SEHNR and CDR2 is FQNEAQ (reference sequence). This CDR3 comprises 14 residues. Trimming removed 5 bases at V and 4 bases at J, with 12 bases between. CDR3 coding DNA: TGTGCCAGCAGCCTTCTTCGGTTGTACAATGAGCAGTTCTTC. Encoded protein: CASSLLRLYNEQFF.

This clone was seen only once. The chain recombines TRBV6-4 with TRBJ2-3; no firm D call. CDR1 and CDR2 (germline): MRHNA, SNTAGT. The V end lost 6 bases, the J end lost 1 base, and 8 bases lay between the germline ends. The CDR3 has 13 amino acids. The CDR3 loop reads CASSLQGTDTQYF. The CDR3 DNA sequence: TGTGCCAGCAGCCTGCAGGGCACAGATACGCAGTATTTT.

This chain joins TRBV6-5 and TRBJ1-4, with 9 nucleotides matching TRBD1. Trimming took 6 bases from V and 10 from J; bases not matched to a gene: 12. Germline-derived CDR1 and CDR2 are MNHEY and SVGAGI. The CDR3 loop spans 15 amino acids. CDR3 region: CASSSPTGGEGKLFF. The CDR3 region has the DNA TGTGCCAGCAGCTCCCCCACAGGGGGCGAGGGAAAACTGTTTTTT.

The chain combines TRBV19 with TRBJ2-7; TRBD1 matches 10 bases. After removal of 4 bases from V and 5 bases from J, the junction contained 17 bases not matched to a gene. The CDR3 totals 18 residues. Germline V gene data show CDR1 as LNHDA and CDR2 as SQIVND (reference sequence). Written as DNA, the CDR3 is TGTGCCAGTAGTAGTGTCGGACAGGGGGTTCGATTACTCGACGAGCAGTACTTC. The encoded protein is CASSSVGQGVRLLDEQYF.

V is TRBV18 and J is TRBJ2-7; D is unresolved. V was shortened by 2 bases and J by 0 bases, with 5 bases between the two germline ends. CDR1 and CDR2 from the germline V gene are KGHSH and LQKENI. The CDR3 contains 13 residues. CDR3 in amino acids: CASSPSRSYEQYF. CDR3 nucleotides: TGTGCCAGCTCACCAAGTCGCTCCTACGAGCAGTACTTC. Supplemented by reference TRBV18 and TRBJ2-7, the full variable domain reads NAGVMQNPRHLVRRRGQEARLRCSPMKGHSHVYWYRQLPEEGLKFMVYLQKENIIDESGMPKERFSAEFPKEGPSILRIQQVVRGDSAAYFCASSPSRSYEQYFGPGTRLTVT.

A single count supports this clone. A read error may explain this, as a much larger clone is one base away. This rearrangement joins TRBV12-1 to TRBJ2-7; whether TRBD1, the table's D call, matches the DNA was not checked. TRBV12-1 is noted as a pseudogene. The CDR3 spans 15 residues. CDR3 in DNA: TGTGCCAGCAGCTTTACGACCCGCCAGGGGTACGAGCAGTACTTC. This translates into CASSFTTRQGYEQYF.

The chain carries TRBV3-1 (or the pseudogene TRBV3-2) and TRBJ1-3, with D maybe TRBD1 (6 bases). V lost 6 bases and J 7 bases, leaving 19 bases between the germline ends. The CDR3 contains 15 residues. Per germline, CDR1 LGHDT and CDR2 YNNKEL (reference sequence). The CDR3 region is CASSRQAVDGNTIYF. The DNA for the CDR3 is TGTGCCAGCAGTCGACAGGCGGTTGATGGCAACACCATATATTTT.

The chain employs TRBV4-1 and TRBJ2-1, with 11 bases fitting TRBD2. The germline gives CDR1 MGHRA, CDR2 YSYEKL. Trimming removed 1 base from V and 0 bases from J; junction bases left unmatched: 11. This CDR3 spans 20 amino acids. The CDR3 DNA reads as TGCGCCAGCAGCCAAGTAGGCCTAGCGGGAGGCTCAAGCTCCTACAATGAGCAGTTCTTC. Its translation: CASSQVGLAGGSSSYNEQFF.

The chain links TRBV5-1 to TRBJ2-3; D remains unclear. V was trimmed by 0 bases and J by 0 bases, leaving 11 bases between them. Germline V gene lookup returns CDR1 SGHRS and CDR2 YFSETQ. The CDR3 extends over 16 amino acids. The CDR3 nucleotides are TGCGCCAGCAGCTTGGCCCCAGAAAGTAGCACAGATACGCAGTATTTT. This gives the protein CASSLAPESSTDTQYF. Full variable domain (rest looked up from reference TRBV5-1 and TRBJ2-3): KAGVTQTPRYLIKTRGQQVTLSCSPISGHRSVSWYQQTPGQGLQFLFEYFSETQRNKGNFPGRFSGRQFSNSRSEMNVSTLELGDSALYLCASSLAPESSTDTQYFGPGTRLTVL.

This sequence joins TRBV5-8 and TRBJ1-4; D ambiguous. Germline assignment: CDR1 SGHTS and CDR2 YDEGEE. The CDR3 has 13 amino acids. Trimming pared 4 bases from V and 8 bases from J, leaving 12 bases between. For the CDR3, the DNA is TGTGCCAGCAGCGTCCGGAACCCCGAAAAACTGTTTTTT. This gives the protein CASSVRNPEKLFF.

The genes are TRBV11-3 and TRBJ2-2; D ambiguous. Germline V gene lookup returns CDR1 SGHNT and CDR2 YENEEA. With 1 base removed from V and 6 bases from J, the gap between germline ends came to 6 bases. The CDR3 has 13 residues. CDR3 loop: CASSLGSPGELFF. For the CDR3, the DNA is TGTGCCAGCAGCTTAGGCTCTCCCGGGGAGCTGTTTTTT. The entire variable domain, with the rest obtained from reference TRBV11-3 and TRBJ2-2, is as follows: EAGVVQSPRYKIIEKKQPVAFWCNPISGHNTLYWYLQNLGQGPELLIRYENEEAVDDSQLPKDRFSAERLKGVDSTLKIQPAELGDSAVYLCASSLGSPGELFFGEGSRLTVL.

This sequence joins TRBV28 and TRBJ1-2; 7 bases match TRBD1. With 5 bases clipped from V and 2 bases from J, the junction kept 8 bases outside the gene matches. Per the germline V gene, CDR1 is MDHEN and CDR2 is SYDVKM. The CDR3 has 15 residues. The CDR3 DNA reads as TGTGCCAGCAGTGTCACAGGGGCGGAGAACTATGGCTACACCTTC. It codes for CASSVTGAENYGYTF.

This sequence joins TRBV7-2 and TRBJ2-1, with 7 bases identical to TRBD2. CDR1 is SGHTA and CDR2 is FQGNSA in the germline V gene. This CDR3 spans 15 amino acids. Unmatched junction bases numbered 13, after V lost 5 bases and J lost 9 bases. The CDR3 region is CASSPRAGREGEQFF. In nucleotides, the CDR3 is TGTGCCAGCAGCCCAAGGGCAGGTAGGGAGGGTGAGCAGTTCTTC.

This chain links TRBV3-1 (or the pseudogene TRBV3-2) with TRBJ1-3, with 7 bases identical to TRBD1. This CDR3 region has 17 residues. Germline values: CDR1 LGHDT, CDR2 YNNKEL (reference sequence). The trim removed 2 bases at V and 0 bases at J, leaving 7 bases unmatched. The CDR3 loop reads CASSQRPGQLSGNTIYF. The CDR3 DNA follows: TGTGCCAGCAGCCAACGCCCGGGACAGCTCTCTGGAAACACCATATATTTT.

This chain connects TRBV9 to TRBJ2-4; a possible D gene is TRBD2 (5 bases). CDR3 length: 14 amino acids. From germline, CDR1 is SGDLS and CDR2 YYNGEE. Trimming stripped 0 bases from V and 7 bases from J, with 11 bases between. The CDR3 sequence: CASSVATSPNIQYF. CDR3 DNA: TGTGCCAGCAGCGTAGCTACTAGTCCCAACATTCAGTACTTC.

The rearrangement joins TRBV4-2 to TRBJ2-3; 8 nucleotides match TRBD2. The CDR3 has 16 residues. Per the germline V gene, CDR1 is LGHNA and CDR2 is YNFKEQ. Losses at the gene ends were 1 base for V and 1 base for J; bases not matched to a gene: 4. The CDR3 protein is CASSQGQRGRTDTQYF. The CDR3 nucleotides are TGTGCCAGCAGCCAAGGCCAGCGGGGGCGCACAGATACGCAGTATTTT.

This sequence joins TRBV2 and TRBJ1-5; D remains ambiguous. Trimming removed 0 bases from V and 5 bases from J, with 2 bases in between. This CDR3 has 12 amino acids. CDR1 and CDR2 (germline): SNHLY, FYNNEI. DNA for the CDR3: TGTGCCAGCAGTGAAGCTTATCAGCCCCAGCATTTT. As protein: CASSEAYQPQHF.

The gene calls are TRBV2 and TRBJ1-2, with 12 bases identical to TRBD1. This CDR3 contains 16 residues. Unmatched junction bases numbered 9, after V lost 8 bases and J lost 2 bases. Germline loops: CDR1 SNHLY, CDR2 FYNNEI. CDR3 loop: CASLGTGGDMNYGYTF. In DNA, the CDR3 is TGTGCCAGCCTAGGGACAGGGGGCGATATGAACTATGGCTACACCTTC.

This clone has just a few counts. The rearrangement uses TRBV7-2 and TRBJ1-2, with TRBD1 identical over 9 bases. Germline CDR1 is SGHTA and CDR2 is FQGNSA. V was clipped by 1 base and J by 2 bases; unmatched bases: 2. The CDR3 runs 15 residues. Written as DNA, the CDR3 is TGTGCCAGCAGCTTAGTGACAGGGGGAAACTATGGCTACACCTTC. Its protein is CASSLVTGGNYGYTF.

The chain has TRBV5-6 and TRBJ2-5; 9 nucleotides match TRBD2. Germline V lookup: CDR1 SGHDT, CDR2 YYEEEE. This CDR3 has 17 amino acids. With V trimmed by 0 bases and J by 5 bases, 11 bases remained unmatched. CDR3 loop: CASSLAGAGGEPETQYF. The CDR3 DNA follows: TGTGCCAGCAGCTTGGCCGGCGCGGGAGGGGAACCCGAGACCCAGTACTTC.

The chain recombines TRBV10-1 with TRBJ2-7; 9 bases agree with TRBD2. Germline CDR1 reads WNHNN; CDR2 reads SYGVQD (reference sequence). With V trimmed by 8 bases and J by 6 bases, 14 bases remained unmatched. CDR3 size: 15 residues. The CDR3 DNA is TGCGCCAGCTCCCCCGGGACTAGCCTCGTCTGCGAGCAGTACTTC. Amino acid sequence: CASSPGTSLVCEQYF.

This clone was detected only a few times. The V gene is TRBV2, the J gene TRBJ2-1; the D call may be TRBD1 or TRBD2 (6 bases each). The CDR3 runs to 15 residues. CDR1 SNHLY and CDR2 FYNNEI come from the germline V gene. Trimming removed 0 bases at V and 9 bases at J, with 15 bases between. As DNA, the CDR3 is TGTGCCAGCAGTGAAGCGCTCAGGGGAGGAGGTGAGCAGTTCTTC. Its protein is CASSEALRGGGEQFF.

The chain recombines TRBV30 with TRBJ2-2, with TRBD1 as a possible D gene (5 bases). The CDR3 runs to 13 residues. Trimming pared 1 base from V and 8 bases from J, leaving 11 bases between. Germline V gene data show CDR1 as GTSNPN and CDR2 as SVGIG (reference sequence). The CDR3 region is CAWSGQLKGELFF. Here the CDR3 DNA reads TGTGCCTGGAGTGGACAGCTCAAGGGGGAGCTGTTTTTT.

The chain has TRBV4-1 and TRBJ2-2; 14 bases agree with TRBD2. Germline assignment: CDR1 MGHRA and CDR2 YSYEKL. The CDR3 runs to 18 residues. V lost 4 bases and J lost 4; bases outside the gene matches: 8. The CDR3 loop is CASSRGLAGGLGTGELFF. Here the CDR3 DNA reads TGCGCCAGCAGCCGAGGACTAGCGGGAGGTCTGGGCACCGGGGAGCTGTTTTTT.

The V gene is TRBV15, the J gene TRBJ2-1; D might be TRBD1 (5 bases). Germline V gene lookup returns CDR1 LNHNV and CDR2 YYDKDF (reference sequence). This CDR3 spans 14 amino acids. V was trimmed by 6 bases and J by 0 bases, leaving 9 bases between them. The CDR3 loop reads CATRRQNSYNEQFF. The CDR3 DNA is TGTGCCACCAGACGACAGAACTCCTACAATGAGCAGTTCTTC.

This clone is a singleton in its sample. The chain combines TRBV5-1 with TRBJ2-1; 7 bases fit TRBD1. Trimming removed 5 bases from V and 2 bases from J; junction bases left unmatched: 13. CDR1 is SGHRS, CDR2 YFSETQ, per germline. The CDR3 contains 17 residues. The CDR3 spells CASRIRLGDSTYNEQFF. CDR3 DNA sequence: TGCGCCAGCAGGATTCGGTTAGGGGACAGCACCTACAATGAGCAGTTCTTC.

The CDR3 DNA reads TGTGCCAGCAGCCCCACGACAGGGACGGCTGAAGCTTTCTTT. Translation: CASSPTTGTAEAFF. The chain recombines TRBV11-2 with TRBJ1-1; 7 bases are a match to TRBD1. The CDR3 consists of 14 residues. Germline trimming cut 5 bases from V and 6 bases from J; bases unmatched to any gene: 9. Germline V lookup: CDR1 SGHAT, CDR2 FQNNGV.